This T cell receptor (beta chain) was identified in a study of shared clonotypes between healthy human individuals (dated by TCRdb to 2018 to 2021). For context, the study as a whole: The cohort comprised two women and a few men aged 18 to 49 years. The study deeply sequenced blood TCR repertoires of five healthy adults to estimate repertoire size and the extent of clonotype sharing between individuals. Leukapheresis yielded between about 0.85 and 9.5 billion PBMCs per donor. To increase sequencing depth and limit assay-specific biases, TCR repertoire library preparation and sequencing were carried out by different laboratories using diverse techniques. For each donor, CD4 naive and CD4 memory were each run on three plates, CD8 naive on two plates, and CD8 memory on one plate. Results the study describes overall, beyond this receptor: Estimated clonotype richness was generally larger for naive than for memory subsets. Pairwise subsampling indicated that sequencing depth was expected to affect the degree of clonotype sharing among donors. Sharing across a handful of donors was observed for about 5% of naive CD4, 3% to 4% of naive CD8, about 2.3% of memory CD4, and roughly 0.43% of memory CD8 clonotypes. Because the study included a small number of donors, the genetic and exposure-history diversity represented was limited. Incomplete sequencing was indicated by rarefaction of sorted-subset datasets, despite the large sequencing depth. Clonotypes shared by all four sorted-subset donors showed higher generation probabilities than non-shared clonotypes. Sampling was restricted to blood, and TCR repertoires in tissues likely differ from the TCR repertoires found in blood.

V is reduced by 5 bases and J by 4 bases, leaving a spacing of 14 bases between them. Looking up the germline V gene yields CDR1 SGHAT and CDR2 FQNNGV. Measured from the cysteine to the phenylalanine, the CDR3 is 15 residues long. CDR3 DNA is the only sequence kept; it has 45 bases, read in frame from the first base. Using the deep immunoSEQ assay, multiplex PCR amplified TCR CDR3 regions from genomic DNA. Extracted genomic DNA from each cell subset was spread evenly across all wells of several immunoSEQ 96-well plates, with each plate serving as a replicate. For sorted subsets, 150 to 200 ng genomic DNA, equal to about 30,000 T cell genomes, was loaded into each replicate PCR. The purified libraries were quantified using a Qubit 3.0 fluorometer, sized with a Bioanalyzer 2100, and then quantified again using the KAPA Library Quantification kit. Every immunoSEQ 96-well plate was sequenced on a dedicated single-read 150-cycle Illumina NextSeq 550 flow cell. In the authors' own workflow: Because the immunoSEQ output held only junctional sequences and lacked quality scores, the filtering could not match the filtering applied to full-length reads. To assign V/J genes and CDR3, sequences were annotated using PyIR, a Python wrapper for IgBLAST v1.9, with IMGT germline references. Reads were removed for weak V/J assignments (E-value above 1e-6), missing CDR3, stop codons, out-of-frame junctions, or ambiguous translated residues. A V3J clonotype was defined by an identical inferred V gene, J gene, and CDR3 amino acid sequence. To compute the percentage overlap between repertoires, the number of shared unique clonotypes was divided by the size of the smaller repertoire. RTK rarefaction, the Chao1 estimator, and Recon v2.1 estimates of unobserved clonotypes were used to assess repertoire richness. Generation probabilities for all TCRbeta clonotypes obtained by the gDNA method from a handful of donors were computed using OLGA. Not all clones reach the TCRdb copy of this immuneACCESS table, which keeps in-frame sequences only. Checked studies attribute under half of the gap to unresolved V genes and leave the rest unexplained. From that table come the V and J calls and clone size; the DNA was used to work out D and trimming. Recorded for this sample are over a million clones; about 75% of them occurred a single time. Jointly, the top ten make up roughly 1.5% of the sample.

Concerning this clone itself: No antigen is known for it. Per-nucleotide qualities are absent, and no much larger clonotype sits a single base away.

The donors were healthy, HIV-negative adults who had no recently reported acute infections or vaccinations. All donors were Caucasian adults living in Nashville, Tennessee, USA. CD4+ T cells were enriched by magnetic negative selection; naive cells were then positively selected on CD45RA, and the negative fraction formed the memory subset. Blood was obtained by leukapheresis, after which PBMCs were separated by Ficoll-Histopaque density gradient centrifugation and cryopreserved in liquid nitrogen vapor phase. Analytical flow cytometry was used to check the purity and quantity of every magnetically sorted T cell population. From each sorted fraction, genomic DNA was isolated and quantified by UV absorbance on a Nanodrop 2000c.

Input material: memory CD4+ T cells sorted from blood. Interpreted using the paper, the cell subset or site label stands for: CD45RA-negative fraction. This clonotype originated in a young man in good health. The rearrangement combines TRBV11-2 with TRBJ2-2; the D gene could be TRBD1 or TRBD2, each one agreeing over 6 bases. The DNA sequence is as follows: TGTGCCAGCAGCCCCCGGGGGCAAAGCACCGGGGAGCTGTTTTTT. Translation gives CASSPRGQSTGELFF.